The next 28 T cell receptor beta chains were all read from a single sample in a study of Graves' ophthalmopathy and Graves' hyperthyroidism. From RNA, the CDR3 regions of TCR beta chains were amplified and sequenced. First-round RT-PCR used HTBI primers; second-round multiplex PCR followed. TCRdb called the multiplex PCR reads again in MiXCR, with one record for every CDR3 protein. The table includes under 250,000 distinct CDR3 sequences, about 32% detected once. The sample comprised peripheral blood. The receptors were sampled from a man in his fifties with Graves' ophthalmopathy.

The V call is TRBV27, the J call TRBJ2-7, with D perhaps TRBD2 (5 bases). Deletions cut 3 bases from V and 2 bases from J, with 8 bases between. CDR1 is MNHEY, CDR2 SMNVEV, per germline (reference sequence). This CDR3 is built from 13 residues. For the CDR3, the DNA is TGTGCCAGCAGTTTCAGCGGCGCCTACGAGCAGTACTTC. Residues: CASSFSGAYEQYF.

The V gene is TRBV11-3, the J gene TRBJ2-2, with D unclear. Trimming removed 0 bases at V and 5 bases at J, with 4 bases between. Germline loops: CDR1 SGHNT, CDR2 YENEEA. The CDR3 length is 13 residues. CDR3 sequence: CASSLDETGELFF. The CDR3 coding sequence is TGTGCCAGCAGCTTAGATGAGACCGGGGAGCTGTTTTTT.

This clonotype was recorded at least ten times. V usage is TRBV4-1 and J usage is TRBJ1-6; D is perhaps TRBD1 (5 bases). This CDR3 has 14 amino acids. V was trimmed by 1 base and J by 6 bases, leaving 7 bases between them. The germline CDR1 and CDR2 sequences are MGHRA and YSYEKL. CDR3 DNA: TGCGCCAGCAGCCAAGGACAGATTAATTCACCCCTCCACTTT. It yields the protein CASSQGQINSPLHF.

This clonotype was counted ten times or more. The J gene is TRBJ2-7, the V gene TRBV27; 7 bases fit TRBD2. The CDR3 runs 15 residues. Germline trimming cut 4 bases from V and 0 bases from J; bases unmatched to any gene: 6. CDR1 is MNHEY and CDR2 is SMNVEV in the germline V gene (reference sequence). CDR3 DNA sequence: TGTGCCAGCAGTTCCGTAGCGGGTAACTCCTACGAGCAGTACTTC. Its translation: CASSSVAGNSYEQYF.

This clonotype occurred once. The genes are TRBV30 and TRBJ1-1, with D possibly being TRBD1 (5 bases). Per germline, CDR1 GTSNPN and CDR2 SVGIG (reference sequence). The germline V and J ends were trimmed by 0 bases and 3 bases, with 5 bases remaining between them. The CDR3 loop spans 12 amino acids. The CDR3 loop is CAWSVGDTEAFF. CDR3 nucleotide sequence: TGTGCCTGGAGTGTAGGGGACACTGAAGCTTTCTTT.

This clonotype was counted ten times or more. The J gene is TRBJ2-7, the V gene TRBV6-2 or TRBV6-3; D gene ambiguous. This CDR3 has 12 amino acids. Trimming took off 2 bases at V and 7 bases at J, with 9 bases between the two ends. CDR1 and CDR2 from the germline V gene are MNHEY and SVGEGT. The CDR3 sequence: CASSYPRVEQYF. CDR3 bases: TGTGCCAGCAGTTACCCGCGAGTAGAGCAGTACTTC.

Turning to this clonotype: A single base separates this from a much larger clone, so it may be a read error. The rearrangement uses TRBV20-1 and TRBJ2-7, with 8 bases identical to TRBD1. The CDR3 contains 16 residues. V dropped 3 bases and J dropped 0; count of bases not matched to a gene: 10. Germline values: CDR1 DFQATT, CDR2 SNEGSKA (reference sequence). DNA of the CDR3: TGCAGTGCTAGCAGGGTCAGGACAGGGTCCTCCTACGAGCAGTACTTC. Its translation: CSASRVRTGSSYEQYF.

The rearrangement uses TRBV11-3 and TRBJ1-1; 8 positions match TRBD1. Germline CDR1 and CDR2: SGHNT and YENEEA. Trimming removed 6 bases from V and 1 base from J; junction bases left unmatched: 4. The CDR3 has 14 amino acids. The CDR3 reads CASSSRGPNTEAFF. The CDR3 DNA reads TGTGCCAGCAGTTCCAGGGGGCCGAACACTGAAGCTTTCTTT.

This clonotype was seen at least ten times. The gene calls are TRBV9 and TRBJ2-5; D is ambiguous. V lost 2 bases and J 5 bases, leaving 10 bases between the germline ends. This CDR3 comprises 13 residues. From germline, CDR1 is SGDLS and CDR2 YYNGEE. The DNA of the CDR3 is TGTGCCAGCAGCGTGGCTATGGGGGAGACCCAGTACTTC. It encodes CASSVAMGETQYF.

This clonotype showed up just once. Written as DNA, the CDR3 is TGTGCCAGCGCCGGGGCGGACACTGAAGCTTTCTTT. Translation gives CASAGADTEAFF. This sequence joins TRBV28 and TRBJ1-1; D may be TRBD1 (5 bases). The length of the CDR3 is 12 residues. Germline V gene sequence: CDR1 MDHEN, CDR2 SYDVKM. V lost 8 bases to trimming and J lost 3 bases, with 10 bases between them.

This clonotype has a handful of counts. This chain connects TRBV10-3 to TRBJ1-1, with TRBD1 matching 7 bases. CDR1 and CDR2 from the germline V gene are ENHRY and SYGVKD. CDR3 size: 14 residues. With 4 bases clipped from V and 3 bases from J, the junction kept 5 bases outside the gene matches. CDR3 nucleotides: TGTGCCATCAGTGGGACAGGAGGGGACACTGAAGCTTTCTTT. This gives the protein CAISGTGGDTEAFF.

Only a few counts were recorded for this clonotype. This sequence joins TRBV28 and TRBJ1-1, with D possibly TRBD1 on 5 matching bases. V lost 6 bases and J 4 bases, leaving 12 bases between the germline ends. Germline lookup yields CDR1 MDHEN and CDR2 SYDVKM. CDR3 length: 13 amino acids. The CDR3 is CASRRTLTTEAFF. DNA for the CDR3: TGTGCCAGCAGACGGACACTAACCACTGAAGCTTTCTTT.

This clonotype showed up many times. This rearrangement joins TRBV4-1 to TRBJ2-5; D remains unclear. The CDR3 totals 13 residues. Trimming took off 2 bases at V and 5 bases at J, with 9 bases between the two ends. Germline V lookup: CDR1 MGHRA, CDR2 YSYEKL. CDR3 region: CASSQPLGETQYF. DNA of the CDR3: TGCGCCAGCAGCCAACCCCTGGGGGAGACCCAGTACTTC.

At least ten counts were recorded for this clonotype. The chain couples TRBV5-1 to TRBJ2-7; 8 bases line up with TRBD2. The V and J ends lost 4 bases and 0 bases, in that order; junction bases with no gene match: 6. This CDR3 region has 15 residues. Looked up from germline, CDR1 is SGHRS and CDR2 is YFSETQ. The CDR3: CASSGGLVGSYEQYF. CDR3 in DNA: TGCGCCAGCAGCGGGGGACTAGTAGGCTCCTACGAGCAGTACTTC.

This clonotype was seen ten or more times. The rearrangement links TRBV4-1 to TRBJ1-6, with D unresolved. Per the germline V gene, CDR1 is MGHRA and CDR2 is YSYEKL. CDR3 size: 15 residues. V dropped 0 bases and J dropped 6 bases, with 9 bases sitting between them. The CDR3 region is CASSQDPAINSPLHF. DNA for the CDR3: TGCGCCAGCAGCCAAGATCCGGCCATTAATTCACCCCTCCACTTT.

The J gene is TRBJ1-1, the V gene TRBV6-1; D gene unclear. Between the trimmed V and J ends, which lost 7 bases and 7 bases, there was a span of 25 bases. This CDR3 comprises 16 residues. Germline CDR1 reads MNHNS; CDR2 reads SASEGT. The CDR3 DNA sequence: TGTGCCAGCAACAACCCCATGCAGCCCGGGTCGATTGAAGCTTTCTTT. It translates to CASNNPMQPGSIEAFF.

V gene TRBV6-1 combines with J gene TRBJ2-7, with 8 bases aligning to TRBD2. The CDR3 runs 15 residues. CDR1 and CDR2 from the germline V gene are MNHNS and SASEGT. The trim removed 4 bases at V and 4 bases at J, leaving 9 bases unmatched. For the CDR3, the DNA is TGTGCCAGCAGTGGGGAAGTAAGCGGGAGTTACGAGCAGTACTTC. Translating it yields CASSGEVSGSYEQYF.

The chain has TRBV20-1 and TRBJ1-2; D perhaps matches TRBD1 (6 bases). Per the germline V gene, CDR1 is DFQATT and CDR2 is SNEGSKA (reference sequence). Trimming left V 5 bases short and J 9 bases short, with 13 bases between. This CDR3 comprises 11 residues. CDR3 sequence reads: CSAGRDTRYTF. CDR3 sequence (DNA): TGCAGTGCTGGCCGGGACACCCGCTACACCTTC.

This clonotype was seen ten or more times. This sequence joins TRBV6-2 or TRBV6-3 and TRBJ1-5, with TRBD1 matching over 9 bases. Germline V gives CDR1 MNHEY, CDR2 SVGEGT. The CDR3 consists of 13 residues. V dropped 10 bases and J dropped 7; count of bases not matched to a gene: 8. The CDR3 bases are TGTGCCACCGGGGGACAGGGAGGCCAGCCCCAGCATTTT. Translated: CATGGQGGQPQHF.

The CDR3 region is CASTPPGKVSEQYF. The CDR3 nucleotides read TGTGCCAGCACCCCCCCGGGAAAGGTCTCCGAGCAGTACTTC. The chain combines TRBV12-3 or TRBV12-4 with TRBJ2-7; possible D gene TRBD2, 5 bases. There are 14 residues in the CDR3. V was trimmed by 7 bases and J by 6 bases, leaving 19 bases between them.

This chain uses TRBV20-1 with TRBJ1-1; maybe TRBD1 (5 bases). The length of the CDR3 is 16 residues. CDR1 is DFQATT and CDR2 is SNEGSKA in the germline V gene (reference sequence). The ends were cut back, 2 bases at V and 8 bases at J, with 24 bases in the middle. The CDR3 region is CSARPPGGGKVAEAFF. The DNA for the CDR3 is TGCAGTGCTAGACCTCCTGGGGGAGGGAAAGTGGCCGAAGCTTTCTTT.

The chain links TRBV28 to TRBJ2-7; 8 bases match TRBD1. Germline-derived CDR1 and CDR2 are MDHEN and SYDVKM. J was trimmed by 4 bases and V by 5 bases; bases with no gene match: 10. The CDR3 has 15 amino acids. CDR3 region: CASSLGQEQTYEQYF. The CDR3 DNA reads as TGTGCCAGCAGTCTGGGACAGGAGCAGACGTACGAGCAGTACTTC.

The table lists this clonotype with many counts. V and J are TRBV5-1 and TRBJ2-3, with D perhaps matching TRBD1 (5 bases). The length of the CDR3 is 16 residues. Trimming removed 0 bases at V and 6 bases at J, with 17 bases between. Germline CDR1 reads SGHRS; CDR2 reads YFSETQ. CDR3 coding DNA: TGCGCCAGCAGCTTGGCACACAGGATCCTGGGGGATACGCAGTATTTT. Its translation: CASSLAHRILGDTQYF.

This chain links TRBV28 with TRBJ2-5; D perhaps matches TRBD1 (5 bases). The CDR3 spans 16 residues. Trimming removed 4 bases from V and 5 bases from J, with 20 bases in between. Germline lookup yields CDR1 MDHEN and CDR2 SYDVKM. The CDR3 bases are TGTGCCAGCAGTTCCCCAAGTGAGCCTTCAGGGGAGACCCAGTACTTC. Encoded protein: CASSSPSEPSGETQYF. The full variable domain, completed using reference TRBV28 and TRBJ2-5, is DVKVTQSSRYLVKRTGEKVFLECVQDMDHENMFWYRQDPGLGLRLIYFSYDVKMKEKGDIPEGYSVSREKKERFSLILESASTNQTSMYLCASSSPSEPSGETQYFGPGTRLLVL.

The V call is TRBV9, the J call TRBJ1-5, with D hard to call. The CDR3 extends over 13 amino acids. In germline, CDR1 is SGDLS, CDR2 YYNGEE. Trimming took 0 bases from V and 5 from J, leaving 6 bases between them. The CDR3 region is CASSVGYDQPQHF. In DNA, the CDR3 is TGTGCCAGCAGCGTAGGTTACGATCAGCCCCAGCATTTT.

This clonotype was detected ten times or more. The rearrangement links TRBV28 to TRBJ2-7; D is uncertain. The CDR3 has 13 residues. V lost 3 bases and J lost 7, with 13 bases in between. Looked up from germline, CDR1 is MDHEN and CDR2 is SYDVKM. The CDR3: CASSFSHPSEQYF. In DNA, the CDR3 is TGTGCCAGCAGTTTTTCTCACCCTTCGGAGCAGTACTTC.

This clonotype appeared once. The chain joins TRBV6-4 to TRBJ2-7; D unclear. This CDR3 is 14 amino acids long. Germline V gene data show CDR1 as MRHNA and CDR2 as SNTAGT. Trimming took off 6 bases at V and 2 bases at J, with 14 bases between the two ends. The CDR3 nucleotides are TGTGCCAGCAGGCAAGGGCAAATAACCTACGAGCAGTACTTC. It specifies CASRQGQITYEQYF.

This clonotype appeared many times. The chain has TRBV6-2 or TRBV6-3 and TRBJ2-5; TRBD2 might be the D (5 bases). CDR1 MNHEY and CDR2 SVGEGT come from the germline V gene. The CDR3 extends over 15 amino acids. Trimming cost V 2 bases and J 2 bases, with 12 bases left between them. The CDR3 is CASSYEGWEQETQYF. CDR3 bases: TGTGCCAGCAGTTACGAGGGTTGGGAGCAAGAGACCCAGTACTTC.